This passage covers 25 T cell receptor beta chains from one sample sequenced in a study of T cell changes during pregnancy in multiple sclerosis. Here immunoSEQ multiplex PCR was the method, and the copy in TCRdb shows in-frame clones only, minus some. The table shows 100,000 to 110,000 clones, with about 90% occurring only once. Specimen: peripheral blood, collected after pregnancy. The receptors come from a female donor with multiple sclerosis, enrolled in a pregnancy study.

This chain uses TRBV4-1 with TRBJ2-2, with TRBD2 matching over 7 bases. V shed 0 bases and J 13 bases; nucleotides not matched to a gene: 11. The CDR3 consists of 15 residues. Germline CDR1 and CDR2: MGHRA and YSYEKL. CDR3 DNA sequence: TGCGCCAGCAGCCAAGATCCGACGGGGAGGGTGGGGCTGTTTTTT. It codes for CASSQDPTGRVGLFF.

The rearrangement links TRBV19 to TRBJ1-1; 9 nucleotides align to TRBD1. The germline CDR1 and CDR2 sequences are LNHDA and SQIVND (reference sequence). V was pared by 1 base and J by 6 bases, with 9 bases of the junction left unmatched. CDR3 length: 16 residues. CDR3 nucleotides: TGTGCCAGTAGTATAGGACAGGGGGTAAAGATGGCTGAAGCTTTCTTT. Its translation: CASSIGQGVKMAEAFF.

The CDR3 protein is CASSYSETGVTYEQYF. CDR3 DNA sequence: TGTGCCAGCAGTTACTCAGAAACAGGGGTAACCTACGAGCAGTACTTC. The chain links TRBV6-5 to TRBJ2-7, with 7 positions matching TRBD1. This CDR3 has 16 amino acids. The germline CDR1 and CDR2 sequences are MNHEY and SVGAGI. J was trimmed by 2 bases and V by 0 bases; bases with no gene match: 7.

CDR3 protein: CASSTPRGEKLFF. The CDR3 coding sequence is TGTGCCAGTAGTACTCCCCGGGGGGAAAAACTGTTTTTT. The chain recombines TRBV19 with TRBJ1-4; a possible D gene is TRBD1 (5 bases). The CDR3 has 13 amino acids. Germline-derived CDR1 and CDR2 are LNHDA and SQIVND (reference sequence). With 4 bases removed from V and 8 bases from J, the gap between germline ends came to 11 bases.

This clone was counted a few times. The V gene is TRBV7-3, the J gene TRBJ1-6; the match to TRBD1 covers 8 bases. The CDR3 spans 14 residues. From germline, CDR1 is SGHTA and CDR2 FQGTGA. With 5 bases clipped from V and 4 bases from J, the junction kept 1 base outside the gene matches. The CDR3 spells CASSRTGYNSPLHF. In DNA form, the CDR3 reads TGTGCCAGCAGCCGGACAGGGTATAATTCACCCCTCCACTTT.

The chain joins TRBV5-1 to TRBJ1-1; 10 bases align to TRBD1. The germline V gene has CDR1 SGHRS and CDR2 YFSETQ. V dropped 3 bases and J dropped 9; count of bases not matched to a gene: 11. The CDR3 loop spans 15 amino acids. CDR3 in amino acids: CASSWLGQGTIKAFF. In DNA, the CDR3 is TGCGCCAGCAGCTGGCTGGGACAGGGGACGATCAAAGCTTTCTTT.

The J gene is TRBJ2-2, the V gene TRBV25-1, with 7 bases that match TRBD2. The V segment lost 2 bases and the J segment 5 bases; nucleotides outside the gene matches: 8. Looked up from germline, CDR1 is MGHDK and CDR2 is SYGVNS. This CDR3 is built from 16 residues. The CDR3 here is CASSEDLAERTGELFF. The CDR3 region has the DNA TGTGCCAGCAGTGAAGACCTAGCGGAGAGGACCGGGGAGCTGTTTTTT.

This chain links TRBV5-8 with TRBJ2-5; 8 bases are shared with TRBD1. This CDR3 contains 15 residues. Trimming removed 3 bases from V and 0 bases from J; junction bases left unmatched: 4. Germline V gives CDR1 SGHTS, CDR2 YDEGEE. CDR3 in amino acids: CASSYGTGDQETQYF. In DNA, the CDR3 is TGTGCCAGCAGCTACGGGACAGGTGACCAAGAGACCCAGTACTTC. Filled out from reference TRBV5-8 and TRBJ2-5, the complete variable domain reads EAGVTQSPTHLIKTRGQQATLRCSPISGHTSVYWYQQALGLGLQFLLWYDEGEERNRGNFPPRFSGRQFPNYSSELNVNALELEDSALYLCASSYGTGDQETQYFGPGTRLLVL.

The chain couples TRBV19 to TRBJ1-1; unclear D gene. The germline V gene encodes CDR1 LNHDA and CDR2 SQIVND (reference sequence). The V and J ends lost 1 base and 2 bases respectively, with 11 bases between them. CDR3 length equals 15 residues. The CDR3: CASSIGGQRNTEAFF. CDR3 DNA sequence: TGTGCCAGTAGTATAGGCGGGCAGAGAAACACTGAAGCTTTCTTT.

V and J are TRBV7-2 and TRBJ1-1; 8 nucleotides match TRBD1. The ends lost 2 bases at V and 6 bases at J; junction bases unmatched: 8. The CDR3 totals 15 residues. Per germline, CDR1 SGHTA and CDR2 FQGNSA. DNA of the CDR3: TGTGCCAGCAGCTTATGGGGACAGGATTCTTCTGAAGCTTTCTTT. Translating it yields CASSLWGQDSSEAFF.

The chain recombines TRBV11-2 with TRBJ2-1, with D possibly being TRBD2 (5 bases). Trimming removed 1 base at V and 7 bases at J, with 11 bases between. The CDR3 is made up of 14 amino acids. Germline CDR1 SGHAT, CDR2 FQNNGV. The CDR3 DNA sequence: TGTGCCAGCAGCTTAGTAGGACGGGAAAATGAGCAGTTCTTC. Protein sequence: CASSLVGRENEQFF.

CDR3 residues: CASSLAMGQEYEQYF. The CDR3 DNA reads as TGCGCCAGCAGCTTGGCTATGGGACAGGAGTACGAGCAGTACTTC. The chain combines TRBV5-1 with TRBJ2-7, with 8 bases fitting TRBD1. CDR3 length equals 15 residues. Germline-derived CDR1 and CDR2 are SGHRS and YFSETQ. V lost 0 bases and J lost 4; bases outside the gene matches: 6.

The chain employs TRBV25-1 and TRBJ1-1; weak D call: TRBD1 (6 bases). Germline V lookup: CDR1 MGHDK, CDR2 SYGVNS. V lost 10 bases and J lost 0, with 18 bases in between. The CDR3 consists of 15 residues. The CDR3 loop is CATTSGGWMNTEAFF. CDR3 DNA: TGTGCCACCACCTCTGGGGGCTGGATGAACACTGAAGCTTTCTTT.

V gene TRBV7-9 combines with J gene TRBJ2-7; 7 positions agree with TRBD2. The CDR3 is 16 residues long. The V segment lost 5 bases and the J segment 0 bases; nucleotides outside the gene matches: 10. CDR1 is SEHNR, CDR2 FQNEAQ, per germline (reference sequence). The chain's CDR3 is CASSKASGRVSYEQYF. The CDR3 nucleotides are TGTGCCAGCAGCAAAGCTAGCGGCCGGGTCTCCTACGAGCAGTACTTC.

V and J are TRBV11-2 and TRBJ2-5, with D unresolved. Trimming shortened V by 5 bases and J by 2 bases, and 15 bases separated the two germline ends. Per germline, CDR1 SGHAT and CDR2 FQNNGV. The CDR3 is made up of 15 amino acids. The CDR3 region has the DNA TGTGCCAGCAGCACCCCTGCGTGGTATCAAGAGACCCAGTACTTC. This translates into CASSTPAWYQETQYF.

This chain links TRBV5-1 with TRBJ2-5; 7 bases map to TRBD1. The ends lost 5 bases at V and 5 bases at J; junction bases unmatched: 15. The CDR3 covers 16 residues. Per the germline V gene, CDR1 is SGHRS and CDR2 is YFSETQ. The CDR3 loop reads CASRYQTGRRDETQYF. In DNA form, the CDR3 reads TGCGCCAGCAGGTACCAGACAGGGCGGAGAGACGAGACCCAGTACTTC.

This sequence joins TRBV25-1 and TRBJ2-1; 7 bases map to TRBD1. Germline CDR1 reads MGHDK; CDR2 reads SYGVNS. The CDR3 runs to 16 residues. V gave up 5 bases and J gave up 0 bases; unmatched junction bases: 7. Here the CDR3 DNA reads TGTGCCAGCAGTCAAGCGACAGGGAGCTCCTACAATGAGCAGTTCTTC. This codes for CASSQATGSSYNEQFF.

The V gene is TRBV18, the J gene TRBJ1-1; the D is unclear. CDR1 is KGHSH and CDR2 is LQKENI in the germline V gene. With 1 base removed from V and 1 base from J, the gap between germline ends came to 13 bases. This CDR3 has 16 amino acids. The CDR3 protein is CASSPLSTSPNTEAFF. As DNA, the CDR3 is TGTGCCAGCTCACCACTCTCTACTTCACCGAACACTGAAGCTTTCTTT.

The J gene is TRBJ2-7, the V gene TRBV11-1; possibly TRBD1 for D (5 bases). This CDR3 comprises 14 residues. Trimming removed 6 bases from V and 3 bases from J, with 15 bases in between. The germline gives CDR1 SGHAT, CDR2 FQDESV (reference sequence). The CDR3 sequence: CASRPRRGIYEQYF. The CDR3 bases are TGTGCCAGCAGGCCCCGTAGGGGTATCTACGAGCAGTACTTC.

This chain uses TRBV11-2 with TRBJ2-2; D might be TRBD1 (5 bases). Germline loops: CDR1 SGHAT, CDR2 FQNNGV. The CDR3 is made up of 15 amino acids. V lost 2 bases to trimming and J lost 4 bases, with 11 bases between them. CDR3 nucleotides: TGTGCCAGCAGCTTAATTTTTGGGGCCACCGGGGAGCTGTTTTTT. Its translation: CASSLIFGATGELFF.

The V gene is TRBV19, the J gene TRBJ2-3; the match to TRBD2 covers 7 bases. J lost 3 bases, V lost 8 bases, and 8 bases had no gene match. Germline values: CDR1 LNHDA, CDR2 SQIVND (reference sequence). CDR3 size: 14 residues. The CDR3 loop reads CASRPGGSTDTQYF. In nucleotides, the CDR3 is TGTGCCAGTCGCCCGGGGGGTTCAACAGATACGCAGTATTTT.

The V call is TRBV6-5, the J call TRBJ2-7; D might be TRBD2 (5 bases). V lost 2 bases to trimming and J lost 6 bases, with 14 bases between them. The germline V gene has CDR1 MNHEY and CDR2 SVGAGI. The CDR3 has 14 amino acids. The CDR3 loop reads CASSYEWQDSEQYF. CDR3 nucleotides: TGTGCCAGCAGTTACGAGTGGCAGGACTCCGAGCAGTACTTC.

The V gene is TRBV6-1, the J gene TRBJ2-7, with 7 positions matching TRBD2. This CDR3 is built from 15 residues. After removal of 3 bases from V and 0 bases from J, the junction contained 5 bases not matched to a gene. Germline V gene lookup returns CDR1 MNHNS and CDR2 SASEGT. CDR3 sequence (DNA): TGTGCCAGCAGTGAGTGGGGCGGGAGCTCCTACGAGCAGTACTTC. Amino acids: CASSEWGGSSYEQYF.

This clone has just one count. The chain joins TRBV5-6 to TRBJ1-1; 7 bases line up with TRBD1. CDR1 SGHDT and CDR2 YYEEEE come from the germline V gene. V trimming: 0 bases; J trimming: 5 bases; junction bases outside the gene matches: 7. There are 15 residues in the CDR3. The CDR3 is CASSLAGRGRTEAFF. For the CDR3, the DNA is TGTGCCAGCAGCTTGGCTGGCAGGGGGAGGACTGAAGCTTTCTTT. Full variable domain (missing parts from reference TRBV5-6 and TRBJ1-1): DAGVTQSPTHLIKTRGQQVTLRCSPKSGHDTVSWYQQALGQGPQFIFQYYEEEERQRGNFPDRFSGHQFPNYSSELNVNALLLGDSALYLCASSLAGRGRTEAFFGQGTRLTVV.

The chain has TRBV19 and TRBJ1-5, with 9 bases that match TRBD1. The CDR3 runs 14 residues. V dropped 9 bases and J dropped 4; count of bases not matched to a gene: 7. Germline CDR1 LNHDA, CDR2 SQIVND (reference sequence). CDR3 DNA sequence: TGTGCCAGCGCCGGGACAGGGATAAATCAGCCCCAGCATTTT. Amino acid sequence: CASAGTGINQPQHF.